These T cell receptor beta chains were read from a single sample in a study of T cells in tumors after PD-1 blockade. TCRdb's table, derived via immunoSEQ multiplex PCR, lists solely in-frame clones and lacks some. The data contain roughly 33,000 clones, around 80% of them seen just once; the ten biggest clones take up about 35%. Sequences were derived from PBMCs, sampled before anti-PD-1 treatment. The receptor source for this set is a human donor with basal cell carcinoma. Both conserved end residues are part of each CDR3. A D gene is named only where the DNA matches it firmly. Size values are once, few and many counts, or a class for expanded clones, and some rows have none.

v_call: TRBV23-1
j_call: TRBJ2-7
clone_size: NA
d_call: NA
cdr3_nt: TGCGCCAGCAGTCAATCGGAACCATTTTGCGAGCAGTACTTC
cdr3_aa: CASSQSEPFCEQYF

v_call: TRBV13
j_call: TRBJ2-7
clone_size: NA
d_call: TRBD1
cdr3_nt: TGTGCCAGCAGACTCACAGGGGAAGGAAACGAGCAGTACTTC
cdr3_aa: CASRLTGEGNEQYF

v_call: TRBV5-1
j_call: TRBJ1-4
clone_size: NA
d_call: NA
cdr3_nt: TGCGCCAGCAGCTTGGGGAGGAATATTAATGAAAAACTGTTTTTT
cdr3_aa: CASSLGRNINEKLFF

v_call: TRBV7-9
j_call: TRBJ2-1
clone_size: many
d_call: NA
cdr3_nt: TGTGCCAGCAGCTGGGGTTCCGATGAGCAGTTCTTC
cdr3_aa: CASSWGSDEQFF

v_call: TRBV18
j_call: TRBJ2-7
clone_size: NA
d_call: NA
cdr3_nt: TGTGCCAGCTCACCCCTAGACGGCGCTTTCTACGAGCAGTACTTC
cdr3_aa: CASSPLDGAFYEQYF

v_call: TRBV29-1
j_call: TRBJ1-2
clone_size: NA
d_call: NA
cdr3_nt: TGCAGCGTCGGCGGTTATGGAGATAACTATGGCTACACCTTC
cdr3_aa: CSVGGYGDNYGYTF

v_call: TRBV2
j_call: TRBJ2-3
clone_size: NA
d_call: NA
cdr3_nt: TGTGCCAGCAGGGAATCCCCTAGCACAGATACGCAGTATTTT
cdr3_aa: CASRESPSTDTQYF

v_call: TRBV2
j_call: TRBJ2-3
clone_size: NA
d_call: NA
cdr3_nt: TGTGCCAGTCGAGGGTATGGCACAGATACGCAGTATTTT
cdr3_aa: CASRGYGTDTQYF

v_call: TRBV6-5
j_call: TRBJ2-1
clone_size: once
d_call: NA
cdr3_nt: TGTGCCAGCGGTCCCAGGGTGACGGGTGAGCAGTTCTTC
cdr3_aa: CASGPRVTGEQFF

v_call: TRBV7-8
j_call: TRBJ2-3
clone_size: NA
d_call: TRBD2
cdr3_nt: TGTGCCAGCAGCTCACTAGCGGGAGTCTCCGCAGATACGCAGTATTTT
cdr3_aa: CASSSLAGVSADTQYF

v_call: TRBV2
j_call: TRBJ2-4
clone_size: NA
d_call: NA
cdr3_nt: TGTGCCAGCAGTGAAGAGGGTTATCGGGGAAACATTCAGTACTTC
cdr3_aa: CASSEEGYRGNIQYF

v_call: TRBV29-1
j_call: TRBJ2-3
clone_size: NA
d_call: TRBD1
cdr3_nt: TGCAGCGATAACGGACAGGGGGCTCTAGATACGCAGTATTTT
cdr3_aa: CSDNGQGALDTQYF

v_call: TRBV19
j_call: TRBJ1-2
clone_size: NA
d_call: NA
cdr3_nt: TGTGCCAGTAGTGCCCTAGGCGACAGTTACTATGGCTACACCTTC
cdr3_aa: CASSALGDSYYGYTF

v_call: TRBV28
j_call: TRBJ2-5
clone_size: NA
d_call: TRBD1
cdr3_nt: TGTGCCAGCGCGGACAGGGGAGAGACCCAGTACTTC
cdr3_aa: CASADRGETQYF

v_call: TRBV27
j_call: TRBJ2-5
clone_size: few
d_call: NA
cdr3_nt: TGTGCCAGCAGTTTAGGCCCGGGCCGGGCCGACCAAGAGACCCAGTACTTC
cdr3_aa: CASSLGPGRADQETQYF

v_call: TRBV24-1
j_call: TRBJ1-2
clone_size: NA
d_call: TRBD1
cdr3_nt: TGTGCCACCAGTGATTTGGGACGGACGGGGACAGGGGGCGATTTCGATGGCTACACCTTC
cdr3_aa: CATSDLGRTGTGGDFDGYTF

v_call: TRBV2
j_call: TRBJ2-7
clone_size: NA
d_call: TRBD2
cdr3_nt: TGTGCCAGCAGCACTAGCGGGCCCTACGAGCAGTACTTC
cdr3_aa: CASSTSGPYEQYF

v_call: TRBV5-5
j_call: TRBJ2-6
clone_size: once
d_call: TRBD2
cdr3_nt: TGTGCCAGCAGCTTGCCCACACTAGCGGGAGTCGTATCTGGGGCCAACGTCCTGACTTTC
cdr3_aa: CASSLPTLAGVVSGANVLTF

v_call: TRBV6-5
j_call: TRBJ2-7
clone_size: NA
d_call: NA
cdr3_nt: TGTGCCAGCAGTCAGACTCTCCCCTCCTACGAGCAGTACTTC
cdr3_aa: CASSQTLPSYEQYF

v_call: TRBV9
j_call: TRBJ1-5
clone_size: NA
d_call: NA
cdr3_nt: TGTGCCAGCAGCGTAGACCACCTTCGGCCCCAGCATTTT
cdr3_aa: CASSVDHLRPQHF

v_call: TRBV6-5
j_call: TRBJ1-3
clone_size: NA
d_call: NA
cdr3_nt: TGTGCCACCGTATCAGTCATCAGCTCTGGAAACACCATATATTTT
cdr3_aa: CATVSVISSGNTIYF

v_call: TRBV20-1
j_call: TRBJ1-1
clone_size: NA
d_call: TRBD1
cdr3_nt: TGCAGTGCTAGTCTGGGACAGGGCCCAGCTTTCTTT
cdr3_aa: CSASLGQGPAFF

v_call: TRBV29-1
j_call: TRBJ1-4
clone_size: few
d_call: NA
cdr3_nt: TGCAGCGTTGAGGCAGGTGAAAAACTGTTTTTT
cdr3_aa: CSVEAGEKLFF

v_call: TRBV7-2
j_call: TRBJ1-2
clone_size: few
d_call: NA
cdr3_nt: TGTGCCAGCAGCCCAGTATATCAAAACTATGGCTACACCTTC
cdr3_aa: CASSPVYQNYGYTF

v_call: TRBV5-5
j_call: TRBJ2-4
clone_size: NA
d_call: NA
cdr3_nt: TGTGCCAGCACCTCCTCGTGGGACCGTCGAATGGACATTCAGTACTTC
cdr3_aa: CASTSSWDRRMDIQYF

v_call: TRBV4-3
j_call: TRBJ2-3
clone_size: NA
d_call: TRBD2
cdr3_nt: TGCGCCAGCAGCCAAGACTTGACTAGCGGGAGTCTTACGGATACGCAGTATTTT
cdr3_aa: CASSQDLTSGSLTDTQYF

v_call: TRBV6-5
j_call: TRBJ2-1
clone_size: NA
d_call: NA
cdr3_nt: TGTGCCAGCGGGGGAAAGTCCTACAATGAGCAGTTCTTC
cdr3_aa: CASGGKSYNEQFF

v_call: TRBV6-1
j_call: TRBJ1-1
clone_size: NA
d_call: NA
cdr3_nt: TGTGCCAGCAGTGAAAATGGCGGGGGGCAAAATGAAGCTTTCTTT
cdr3_aa: CASSENGGGQNEAFF

v_call: TRBV6-5
j_call: TRBJ2-7
clone_size: NA
d_call: NA
cdr3_nt: TGTGCCAGCAGTCCCGTCGTGGGGGAGCAGTACTTC
cdr3_aa: CASSPVVGEQYF

v_call: TRBV28
j_call: TRBJ2-4
clone_size: NA
d_call: TRBD2
cdr3_nt: TGTGCCAGCAGTGGGGGGGTGAGCATTCAGTACTTC
cdr3_aa: CASSGGVSIQYF

v_call: TRBV2
j_call: TRBJ2-7
clone_size: NA
d_call: NA
cdr3_nt: TGTGCCAGCAGTGAAGGAGGACTTACCTACGAGCAGTACTTC
cdr3_aa: CASSEGGLTYEQYF

v_call: TRBV5-6
j_call: TRBJ2-1
clone_size: NA
d_call: TRBD1
cdr3_nt: TGTGCCAGCAGCCCCGGGACAGGGGTAAATGAGCAGTTCTTC
cdr3_aa: CASSPGTGVNEQFF

v_call: TRBV18
j_call: TRBJ2-3
clone_size: few
d_call: NA
cdr3_nt: TGTGCCAGCTCACCACCTGGGAAAGCAGATACGCAGTATTTT
cdr3_aa: CASSPPGKADTQYF

v_call: TRBV7-9
j_call: TRBJ1-1
clone_size: NA
d_call: NA
cdr3_nt: TGTGCCAGCAGCCCCGCAGGACAGCGCTCGAACACTGAAGCTTTCTTT
cdr3_aa: CASSPAGQRSNTEAFF

v_call: TRBV5-1
j_call: TRBJ2-3
clone_size: NA
d_call: NA
cdr3_nt: TGCGCCAGCAGCCCCCATACCGGGAGCCCCACAGATACGCAGTATTTT
cdr3_aa: CASSPHTGSPTDTQYF

v_call: TRBV7-2
j_call: TRBJ2-3
clone_size: NA
d_call: TRBD1
cdr3_nt: TGTGCCAGCAGCTTTGGGGACAGGGGAAATACGCAGTATTTT
cdr3_aa: CASSFGDRGNTQYF

v_call: TRBV9
j_call: TRBJ2-7
clone_size: NA
d_call: NA
cdr3_nt: TGTGCCAGCAGCCCCGTGGAGGGTCCCTACGAGCAGTACTTC
cdr3_aa: CASSPVEGPYEQYF

v_call: TRBV7-8
j_call: TRBJ2-1
clone_size: NA
d_call: TRBD2
cdr3_nt: TGTGCCAGCAGCTTAGGGGGGGGGAGCACGAATGAGCAGTTCTTC
cdr3_aa: CASSLGGGSTNEQFF

v_call: TRBV29-1
j_call: TRBJ2-5
clone_size: NA
d_call: NA
cdr3_nt: TGCAGCGTGGCTGACATCGTGGAGACCCAGTACTTC
cdr3_aa: CSVADIVETQYF

v_call: TRBV5-1
j_call: TRBJ1-6
clone_size: NA
d_call: NA
cdr3_nt: TGCGCCAGCTCCGGGGGAGGGGGCTATAATTCACCCCTCCACTTT
cdr3_aa: CASSGGGGYNSPLHF

v_call: TRBV6-5
j_call: TRBJ1-1
clone_size: NA
d_call: NA
cdr3_nt: TGTGCCAGCAGCCAGGGAGGTAGCACTGAAGCTTTCTTT
cdr3_aa: CASSQGGSTEAFF

v_call: TRBV28
j_call: TRBJ1-3
clone_size: NA
d_call: NA
cdr3_nt: TGTGCCAGCTCTTATGGTCCAACGCGAGGCACCATATATTTT
cdr3_aa: CASSYGPTRGTIYF

v_call: TRBV18
j_call: TRBJ2-3
clone_size: NA
d_call: NA
cdr3_nt: TGTGCCAGCTCACCAGGACTATCTAGCACAGATACGCAGTATTTT
cdr3_aa: CASSPGLSSTDTQYF

v_call: TRBV27
j_call: TRBJ1-5
clone_size: NA
d_call: NA
cdr3_nt: TGTGCCAGCAGTTTATCTCGTCGATATCAGCCCCAGCATTTT
cdr3_aa: CASSLSRRYQPQHF

v_call: TRBV9
j_call: TRBJ2-7
clone_size: NA
d_call: TRBD2
cdr3_nt: TGTGCCAGCAGCCCAGGGACTAGCGGGGCCTCGTGGCAGTACTTC
cdr3_aa: CASSPGTSGASWQYF

v_call: TRBV3-1/TRBV3-2
j_call: TRBJ1-2
clone_size: few
d_call: NA
cdr3_nt: TGTGCCAGCAGCCAAGCGGGGGGGTCTACTAGAGGCTACACCTTC
cdr3_aa: CASSQAGGSTRGYTF

v_call: TRBV19
j_call: TRBJ1-1
clone_size: NA
d_call: NA
cdr3_nt: TGTGTCGCGAGCGGGCACGGCAACACTGAAGCTTTCTTT
cdr3_aa: CVASGHGNTEAFF

v_call: TRBV7-8
j_call: TRBJ2-7
clone_size: NA
d_call: NA
cdr3_nt: TGTGCCAGCAGCTCGCCGACCGCGCCCGAGCAGTACTTC
cdr3_aa: CASSSPTAPEQYF

v_call: TRBV5-8
j_call: TRBJ1-5
clone_size: NA
d_call: TRBD1
cdr3_nt: TGTGCCAGCAGCTTGGTGGGGACAGCCCGTAGGTCCCAGCATTTT
cdr3_aa: CASSLVGTARRSQHF

v_call: TRBV30
j_call: TRBJ1-1
clone_size: NA
d_call: NA
cdr3_nt: TGTGCCACCGAGAGGGGGGGGCAAACTGAAGCTTTCTTT
cdr3_aa: CATERGGQTEAFF